This TCR beta chain was profiled in a study of identical twins. Whole-study results and caveats: Diverse VJ usage suggested most zero-insertion clonotypes were not invariant T cells.

Concerning this clonotype itself: Its antigen is undetermined.

Unique molecular identifiers were present on cDNA, and template switching added a universal primer site. One entry per CDR3 protein results from TCRdb running MiXCR on the 5' RACE reads. The sample lists hundreds of thousands of distinct CDR3 sequences; 6% to 6.5% were seen once. The sequence was obtained from a young man in good health. Sample: naive T cells sorted from blood.

The CDR3 coding sequence is TGTGCCAGCAGTTTTCGAGCTAATTCTGGACTAGCCACCAATGAGCAGTTCTTC. Its protein product is CASSFRANSGLATNEQFF. The J gene is TRBJ2-1, the V gene TRBV12-3 or TRBV12-4; TRBD2 matches at 8 bases. Trimming removed 3 bases from V and 6 bases from J; junction bases left unmatched: 16. The CDR3 runs 18 residues.